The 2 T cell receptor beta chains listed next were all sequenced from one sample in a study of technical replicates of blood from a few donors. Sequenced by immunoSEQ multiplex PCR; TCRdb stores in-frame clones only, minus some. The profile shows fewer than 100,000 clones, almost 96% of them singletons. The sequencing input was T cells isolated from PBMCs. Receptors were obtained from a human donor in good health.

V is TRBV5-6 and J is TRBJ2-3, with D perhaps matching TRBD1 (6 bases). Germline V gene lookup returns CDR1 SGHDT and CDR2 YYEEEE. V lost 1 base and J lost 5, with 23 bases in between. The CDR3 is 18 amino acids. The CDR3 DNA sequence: TGTGCCAGCAGCTTGTCCAAATTTGGAACAGGGATGATAGATACGCAGTATTTT. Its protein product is CASSLSKFGTGMIDTQYF.

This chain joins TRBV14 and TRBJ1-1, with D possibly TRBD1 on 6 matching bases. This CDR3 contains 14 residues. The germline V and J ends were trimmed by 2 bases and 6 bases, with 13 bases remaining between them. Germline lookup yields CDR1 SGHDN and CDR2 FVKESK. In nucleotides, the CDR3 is TGTGCCAGCAGCCAATCTACAGGGTCGCCTGAAGCTTTCTTT. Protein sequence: CASSQSTGSPEAFF. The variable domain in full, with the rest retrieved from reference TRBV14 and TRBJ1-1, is EAGVTQFPSHSVIEKGQTVTLRCDPISGHDNLYWYRRVMGKEIKFLLHFVKESKQDESGMPNNRFLAERTGGTYSTLKVQPAELEDSGVYFCASSQSTGSPEAFFGQGTRLTVV.